Following are 20 T cell receptor beta chains from one sample sequenced in a study of blood T cell repertoires in COVID-19. Only in-frame clones appear in the TCRdb table, and some are missing; sequencing was by immunoSEQ multiplex PCR. Of under 200,000 clones listed, about 88% are singletons. The specimen sequenced was peripheral blood. Receptors were obtained from a man between 60 and 70 years old with COVID-19, enrolled during active disease.

This rearrangement joins TRBV6-5 to TRBJ1-1; 8 nucleotides align to TRBD1. CDR3 length: 13 amino acids. With V trimmed by 10 bases and J by 4 bases, 8 bases remained unmatched. Germline-derived CDR1 and CDR2 are MNHEY and SVGAGI. CDR3 residues: CATRRGQSTEAFF. CDR3 coding DNA: TGTGCCACCCGCAGGGGGCAGAGCACTGAAGCTTTCTTT.

This chain links TRBV5-5 with TRBJ1-4; TRBD1 matches 10 bases. Per germline, CDR1 SGHKS and CDR2 YYEKEE (reference sequence). The CDR3 sequence is 17 residues long. The ends lost 4 bases at V and 0 bases at J; junction bases unmatched: 6. The CDR3 sequence is CASSLSGTGATNEKLFF. CDR3 bases: TGTGCCAGCAGCCTCAGTGGGACAGGGGCAACTAATGAAAAACTGTTTTTT.

Only one count was recorded for this clone. The V and J genes are TRBV10-3 and TRBJ1-1; D gene uncertain. Germline V CDR1 and CDR2: ENHRY, SYGVKD. The V end was cut by 8 bases, the J end by 5 bases, with 12 bases between. This CDR3 has 12 residues. As DNA, the CDR3 is TGTGCCATCCATGACACGGGAACTGAAGCTTTCTTT. Residues: CAIHDTGTEAFF.

Points on this clone: Other DNA sequences within the sample encode an identical CDR3. The chain is built from TRBV18 and TRBJ2-7, with D tentatively TRBD2 (5 bases). Germline values: CDR1 KGHSH, CDR2 LQKENI. V gave up 2 bases and J gave up 0 bases, with 11 bases separating them. The length of the CDR3 is 15 residues. The DNA of the CDR3 is TGTGCCAGCTCACCAGGAACGGGGAACTCCTACGAGCAGTACTTC. Translated: CASSPGTGNSYEQYF.

This clone has only one observation. V usage is TRBV10-3 and J usage is TRBJ1-1, with 10 bases lining up with TRBD1. V shed 8 bases, J shed 6 bases, and the junction held 6 bases outside the gene matches. The CDR3 contains 13 residues. Germline assignment: CDR1 ENHRY and CDR2 SYGVKD. The CDR3 DNA sequence: TGTGCCATCCGCGGGACAGGGGCAGCTGAAGCTTTCTTT. This translates into CAIRGTGAAEAFF.

The chain carries TRBV9 and TRBJ2-6, with TRBD1 matching 10 bases. The V gene end was trimmed by 3 bases and the J gene end by 3 bases; junction bases not matched to a gene: 9. Germline loops: CDR1 SGDLS, CDR2 YYNGEE. The CDR3 is made up of 18 amino acids. In DNA, the CDR3 is TGTGCCAGCAGCGCCTACGGGACAGGGGTTCGTGGGGCCAACGTCCTGACTTTC. Translated, it gives CASSAYGTGVRGANVLTF. Filled out from reference TRBV9 and TRBJ2-6, the complete variable domain reads DSGVTQTPKHLITATGQRVTLRCSPRSGDLSVYWYQQSLDQGLQFLIQYYNGEERAKGNILERFSAQQFPDLHSELNLSSLELGDSALYFCASSAYGTGVRGANVLTFGAGSRLTVL.

The CDR3 loop is CASEISGTDNSPLHF. The CDR3, as DNA: TGTGCCAGCGAGATCTCCGGGACAGACAATTCACCCCTCCACTTT. The genes are TRBV6-5 and TRBJ1-6, with 7 bases aligning to TRBD1. The length of the CDR3 is 15 residues. V lost 8 bases to trimming and J lost 7 bases; unmatched junction nucleotides: 11. Germline V CDR1 and CDR2: MNHEY, SVGAGI.

V gene TRBV7-2 combines with J gene TRBJ2-1, with a tentative D call TRBD2 (5 bases). V shed 2 bases and J shed 0 bases, with 8 bases lying between them. CDR1 and CDR2 from the germline V gene are SGHTA and FQGNSA. The CDR3 spans 15 residues. The CDR3 is CASSLQRSSYNEQFF. CDR3 in DNA: TGTGCCAGCAGCTTACAGCGGAGCTCCTACAATGAGCAGTTCTTC.

The V gene is TRBV7-2, the J gene TRBJ2-3; 13 bases are a match to TRBD2. V lost 4 bases and J lost 1; bases outside the gene matches: 2. CDR3 length equals 16 residues. Germline lookup yields CDR1 SGHTA and CDR2 FQGNSA. The CDR3 protein is CASSSGTSGGTDTQYF. The CDR3 DNA sequence: TGTGCCAGCAGCTCCGGGACTAGCGGGGGCACAGATACGCAGTATTTT. The variable domain in full, with the rest retrieved from reference TRBV7-2 and TRBJ2-3, is GAGVSQSPSNKVTEKGKDVELRCDPISGHTALYWYRQSLGQGLEFLIYFQGNSAPDKSGLPSDRFSAERTGGSVSTLTIQRTQQEDSAVYLCASSSGTSGGTDTQYFGPGTRLTVL.

The chain employs TRBV19 and TRBJ1-1; D uncertain. The V gene's germline CDR1 is LNHDA and CDR2 SQIVND (reference sequence). CDR3 size: 13 residues. V lost 3 bases to trimming and J lost 1 base, with 6 bases between them. In DNA form, the CDR3 reads TGTGCCAGTAGTATCGTAGCGAACACTGAAGCTTTCTTT. Encoded protein: CASSIVANTEAFF.

The chain has TRBV24-1 and TRBJ1-2; D is perhaps TRBD1 (6 bases). CDR3 length: 13 amino acids. The germline CDR1 and CDR2 sequences are KGHDR and SFDVKD. Deletions cut 3 bases from V and 4 bases from J, with 8 bases between. CDR3 coding DNA: TGTGCCACCAGTGATGGCAGGGGCTATGGCTACACCTTC. It yields the protein CATSDGRGYGYTF.

The gene calls are TRBV11-3 and TRBJ1-1; weak D call: TRBD1 (5 bases). The CDR3 has 14 amino acids. V shed 1 base and J shed 4 bases, with 10 bases lying between them. Germline lookup yields CDR1 SGHNT and CDR2 YENEEA. This CDR3 is CASSLGAGSTEAFF. The CDR3 DNA reads as TGTGCCAGCAGCTTAGGGGCAGGGTCCACTGAAGCTTTCTTT.

DNA of the CDR3: TGTGCCAGCAGGCGTGACGGGAATCAGCCCCAGCATTTT. Protein: CASRRDGNQPQHF. V gene TRBV7-9 combines with J gene TRBJ1-5; D unresolved. Germline CDR1 is SEHNR and CDR2 is FQNEAQ (reference sequence). This CDR3 region has 13 residues. Trimming removed 6 bases at V and 4 bases at J, with 10 bases between.

This CDR3 reads CASSQDPLGQAGELFF. The DNA of the CDR3 is TGCGCCAGCAGCCAAGATCCATTGGGGCAAGCCGGGGAGCTGTTTTTT. V gene TRBV4-3 combines with J gene TRBJ2-2, with a weak D call TRBD1 (5 bases). V was pared by 0 bases and J by 6 bases, with 14 bases between. The length of the CDR3 is 16 residues. The germline V gene has CDR1 LGHNA and CDR2 YSLEER.

This sequence joins TRBV29-1 and TRBJ1-1; tentatively, D is TRBD1 (6 bases). V was shortened by 7 bases and J by 2 bases, with 14 bases between the two germline ends. Germline V gives CDR1 SQVTM, CDR2 ANQGSEA. The CDR3 has 13 amino acids. The CDR3 protein is CSELQGPNTEAFF. The CDR3 region has the DNA TGCAGCGAATTACAGGGTCCCAACACTGAAGCTTTCTTT.

The chain has TRBV19 and TRBJ2-1; TRBD1 is a possible D gene (5 bases). Germline V gene lookup returns CDR1 LNHDA and CDR2 SQIVND (reference sequence). This CDR3 has 15 residues. V gave up 3 bases and J gave up 8 bases, with 17 bases separating them. CDR3 loop: CASSIGTGVWDEQFF. The DNA of the CDR3 is TGTGCCAGTAGTATCGGAACAGGAGTTTGGGATGAGCAGTTCTTC.

V and J are TRBV7-2 and TRBJ2-1; D call uncertain. Germline V gene data show CDR1 as SGHTA and CDR2 as FQGNSA. V lost 4 bases, J lost 4 bases, and 11 bases lay in between. The CDR3 runs 14 residues. The CDR3 DNA reads as TGTGCCAGCAGCTCCACGACTGTATACAATGAGCAGTTCTTC. The encoded protein is CASSSTTVYNEQFF.

CDR3 protein: CAWSVTGIQETQYF. The CDR3 DNA reads TGTGCCTGGAGTGTTACCGGGATCCAAGAGACCCAGTACTTC. V and J are TRBV30 and TRBJ2-5, with D possibly being TRBD2 (5 bases). Per germline, CDR1 GTSNPN and CDR2 SVGIG (reference sequence). V was trimmed by 0 bases and J by 1 base, leaving 9 bases between them. This CDR3 spans 14 amino acids.

This rearrangement joins TRBV11-3 to TRBJ2-7; 11 bases are shared with TRBD2. Germline CDR1 SGHNT, CDR2 YENEEA. The CDR3 is 17 residues long. After removal of 3 bases from V and 6 bases from J, the junction contained 13 bases not matched to a gene. The CDR3 nucleotides read TGTGCCAGCAGCTTGACCCGGAAACTAGCGGGAGTGGGCGAGCAGTACTTC. This sequence encodes CASSLTRKLAGVGEQYF.

This clone came up a few times. The chain has TRBV7-3 and TRBJ1-1, with D possibly TRBD1 on 6 matching bases. This CDR3 comprises 14 residues. Trimming pared 5 bases from V and 5 bases from J, leaving 15 bases between. The germline CDR1 and CDR2 sequences are SGHTA and FQGTGA. The CDR3 loop reads CASSARGIGTEAFF. CDR3 bases: TGTGCCAGCAGCGCCAGGGGAATCGGGACTGAAGCTTTCTTT.